The clone carrying this T cell receptor beta chain was seen only a few times. Its cognate antigen is unknown. The sample comes from a study of blood T cells in healthy people across ages. Study-level findings and limits: Higher diversity, along with more naive CD4+ cells, distinguished long-lived donors from aged donors. As age increased, TCR beta diversity per million T cells fell in a roughly linear fashion. Unsorted PBMC input precluded a conclusive naive versus antigen-experienced comparison.

This CDR3 contains 14 residues. Trimming pared 1 base from V and 8 bases from J, leaving 12 bases between. CDR1 is MNHEY, CDR2 SVGEGT, per germline. Isolation recovered at least 6.5 million PBMCs from every sample. The use of a sample-barcoded 5' primer and a J-beta primer mix characterized a second PCR of roughly 7 to 11 cycles. One entry per CDR3 protein results from TCRdb running MiXCR on the 5' RACE reads. The profile covers 1,500,000 or so distinct CDR3 sequences, with roughly 43% appearing a single time and about 3.8% taken by the ten largest. This chain links TRBV6-2 or TRBV6-3 with TRBJ2-1, with D perhaps TRBD1 or TRBD2 (5 bases each). What was sequenced was blood. The sequence was obtained from a woman aged 18-35 years in good health. The CDR3 reads CASSYFQGRDEQFF. In nucleotides, the CDR3 is TGTGCCAGCAGTTACTTTCAGGGACGAGATGAGCAGTTCTTC.